The rows below give T cell receptor beta chains drawn from one sample of a study of neoadjuvant nivolumab and ipilimumab in lung cancer. The method was immunoSEQ multiplex PCR; TCRdb's version includes in-frame clones alone and lacks a portion of them. The sample shows about 3,800 clones, more than 70% of them seen only once. The sequencing used adjacent normal lung tissue, collected after neoadjuvant nivolumab, alone or with ipilimumab, at or shortly before surgery. All receptors derive from an adult with non-small cell lung cancer. Both conserved end residues are part of each CDR3. The order of the fields is V gene, CDR3 protein.

>TRBV5-1
CASSRDSNEKLFF
>TRBV5-1
CASSLAGREGEKLFF
>TRBV5-4
CASSLEVGGEHEQYF
>TRBV5-1
CASSSTGENTEAFF
>TRBV18
CASSPQDVSTDTQYF
>TRBV2
CASVYRGTDYGYTF
>TRBV11-2
CASSLGRAPQETQYF
>TRBV9
CASTLSDRNTDTQYF
>TRBV7-6
CASSSRQGALTDTQYF
>TRBV2
CATTPAKAGGARRSSYEQYF
>TRBV28
CASRTLGGLSSSYNEQFF
>TRBV5-1
CASSPGGPGGQYF
>TRBV27
CASSTQVWTGELFF
>TRBV10-2
CASSEWQGENEQFF
>TRBV5-6
CASSSYRGSAYEQYF
>TRBV6-1
CASSVDRSGYTF
>TRBV18
CASSPSGLGAGAPYEQYF